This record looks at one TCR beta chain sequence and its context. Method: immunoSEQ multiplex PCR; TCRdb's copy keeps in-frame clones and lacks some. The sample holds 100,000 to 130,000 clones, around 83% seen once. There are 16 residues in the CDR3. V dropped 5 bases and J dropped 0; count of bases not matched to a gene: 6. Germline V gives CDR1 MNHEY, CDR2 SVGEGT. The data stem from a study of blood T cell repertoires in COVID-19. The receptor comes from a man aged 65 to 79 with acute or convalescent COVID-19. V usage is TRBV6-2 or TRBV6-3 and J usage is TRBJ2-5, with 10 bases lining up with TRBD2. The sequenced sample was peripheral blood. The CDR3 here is CASSELSGGYQETQYF. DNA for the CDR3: TGTGCCAGCAGTGAGCTTAGCGGGGGGTACCAAGAGACCCAGTACTTC.